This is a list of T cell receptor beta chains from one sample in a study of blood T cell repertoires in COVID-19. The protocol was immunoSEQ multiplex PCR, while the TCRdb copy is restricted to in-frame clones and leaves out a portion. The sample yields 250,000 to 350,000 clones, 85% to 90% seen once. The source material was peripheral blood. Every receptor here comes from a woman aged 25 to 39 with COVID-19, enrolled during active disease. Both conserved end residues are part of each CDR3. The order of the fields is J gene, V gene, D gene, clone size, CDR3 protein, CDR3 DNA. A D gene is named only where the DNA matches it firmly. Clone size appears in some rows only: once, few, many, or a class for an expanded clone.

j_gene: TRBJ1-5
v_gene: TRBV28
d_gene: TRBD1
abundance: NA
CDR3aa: CASSLRGGTGSYSNQPQHF
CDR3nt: TGTGCCAGCAGCCTAAGGGGGGGGACAGGGTCCTATAGCAATCAGCCCCAGCATTTT

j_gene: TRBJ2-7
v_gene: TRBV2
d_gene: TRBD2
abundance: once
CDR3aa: CASSSGTSGRKYF
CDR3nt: TGTGCCAGCAGCTCCGGGACTAGCGGGAGAAAGTACTTC

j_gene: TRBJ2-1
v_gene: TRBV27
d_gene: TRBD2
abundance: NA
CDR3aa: CASSLYPGLAALNEQFF
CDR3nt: TGTGCCAGCAGTCTCTATCCGGGACTAGCGGCCCTCAATGAGCAGTTCTTC

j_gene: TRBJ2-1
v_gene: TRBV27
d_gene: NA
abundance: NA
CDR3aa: CASSRDSLYEQFF
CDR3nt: TGTGCCAGCAGTCGGGACTCCCTTTATGAGCAGTTCTTC

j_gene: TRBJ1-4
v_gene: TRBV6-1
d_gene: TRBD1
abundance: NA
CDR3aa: CASSDRDRDEKLFF
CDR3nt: TGTGCCAGCAGTGACCGGGACAGAGATGAAAAACTGTTTTTT

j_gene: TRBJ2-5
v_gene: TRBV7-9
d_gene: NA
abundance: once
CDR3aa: CASSLGQFGETQYF
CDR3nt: TGTGCCAGCAGCTTAGGACAGTTTGGAGAGACCCAGTACTTC

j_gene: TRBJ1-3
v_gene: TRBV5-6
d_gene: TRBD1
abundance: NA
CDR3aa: CASSRGQSSGNTIYF
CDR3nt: TGTGCCAGCAGCCGGGGACAGAGCTCTGGAAACACCATATATTTT

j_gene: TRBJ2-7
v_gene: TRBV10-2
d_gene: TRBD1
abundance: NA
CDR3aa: CASSDQGGQGAREQYF
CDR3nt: TGCGCCAGCAGTGACCAGGGTGGGCAGGGGGCTAGAGAGCAGTACTTC

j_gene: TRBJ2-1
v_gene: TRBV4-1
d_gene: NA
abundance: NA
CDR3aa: CASSQEGSSSEQFF
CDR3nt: TGCGCCAGCAGCCAAGAAGGCTCTAGCTCTGAGCAGTTCTTC

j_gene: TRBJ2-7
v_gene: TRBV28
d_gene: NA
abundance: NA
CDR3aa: CASSFGGVGAYEQYF
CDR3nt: TGTGCCAGCAGTTTTGGAGGAGTAGGCGCCTACGAGCAGTACTTC

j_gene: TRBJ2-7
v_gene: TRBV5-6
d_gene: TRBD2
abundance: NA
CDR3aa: CASSSTSGSYEQYF
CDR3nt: TGTGCCAGCAGCTCGACTAGCGGGAGCTACGAGCAGTACTTC

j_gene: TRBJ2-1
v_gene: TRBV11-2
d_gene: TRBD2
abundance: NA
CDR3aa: CASSSGLAGIEQFF
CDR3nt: TGTGCCAGCAGCTCGGGACTAGCGGGAATTGAGCAGTTCTTC

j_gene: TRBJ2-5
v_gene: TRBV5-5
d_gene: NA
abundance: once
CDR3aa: CASSLGTEQETQYF
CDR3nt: TGTGCCAGCAGCTTGGGGACTGAACAAGAGACCCAGTACTTC

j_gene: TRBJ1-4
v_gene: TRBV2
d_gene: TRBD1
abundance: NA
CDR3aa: CASRDRASAIKEKLFF
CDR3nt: TGTGCCAGCAGAGACAGGGCATCTGCGATTAAAGAAAAACTGTTTTTT

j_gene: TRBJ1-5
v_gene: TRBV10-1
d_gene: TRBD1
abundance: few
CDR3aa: CASSEGGQRNQPQHF
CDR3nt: TGCGCCAGCAGTGAGGGGGGACAGAGAAATCAGCCCCAGCATTTT

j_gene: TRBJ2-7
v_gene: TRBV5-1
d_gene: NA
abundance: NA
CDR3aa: CASRDLTSYEQYF
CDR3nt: TGCGCCAGCCGGGACTTAACTTCCTACGAGCAGTACTTC

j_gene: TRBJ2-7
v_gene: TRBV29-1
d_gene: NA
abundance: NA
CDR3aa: CSVEGLTGEQYF
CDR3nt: TGCAGCGTTGAAGGACTGACGGGGGAGCAGTACTTC

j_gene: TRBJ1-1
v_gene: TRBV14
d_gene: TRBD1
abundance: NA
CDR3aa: CASSPSGQGLSTEAFF
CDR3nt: TGTGCCAGCAGCCCTTCTGGACAGGGGTTGAGCACTGAAGCTTTCTTT

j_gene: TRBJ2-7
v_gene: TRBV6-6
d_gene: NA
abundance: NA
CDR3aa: CASSDQVSYEQYF
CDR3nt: TGTGCCAGCAGTGACCAGGTTTCCTACGAGCAGTACTTC

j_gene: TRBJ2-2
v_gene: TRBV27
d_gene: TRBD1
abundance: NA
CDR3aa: CASSRDRGLGGELFF
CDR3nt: TGTGCCAGCAGCCGTGACAGGGGGCTGGGCGGGGAGCTGTTTTTT

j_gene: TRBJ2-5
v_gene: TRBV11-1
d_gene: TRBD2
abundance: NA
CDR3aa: CASRGLNNPTQYF
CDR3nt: TGTGCCAGCAGGGGACTAAACAATCCAACCCAGTACTTC

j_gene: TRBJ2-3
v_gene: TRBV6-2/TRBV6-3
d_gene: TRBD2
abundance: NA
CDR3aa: CASSSPTSGTSTDTQYF
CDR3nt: TGTGCCAGCAGTTCCCCAACTAGCGGGACCAGCACAGATACGCAGTATTTT

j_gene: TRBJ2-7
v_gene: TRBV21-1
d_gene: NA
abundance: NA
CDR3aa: CAKSLRRDRGIYEQYF
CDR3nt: TGTGCCAAGTCGTTAAGGAGGGACAGGGGCATCTACGAGCAGTACTTC

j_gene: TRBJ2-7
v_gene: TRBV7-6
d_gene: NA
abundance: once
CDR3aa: CASSAQAGLIYEQYF
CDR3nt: TGTGCCAGCAGCGCCCAAGCGGGCCTAATTTACGAGCAGTACTTC

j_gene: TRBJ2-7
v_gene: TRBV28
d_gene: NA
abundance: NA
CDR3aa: CASSLFPSSEQYF
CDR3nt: TGTGCCAGCAGTTTATTCCCCTCCTCCGAGCAGTACTTC

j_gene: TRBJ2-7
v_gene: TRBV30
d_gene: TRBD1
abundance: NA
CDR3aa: CAWSKGQGFYEQYF
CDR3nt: TGTGCCTGGAGTAAAGGACAGGGGTTCTACGAGCAGTACTTC

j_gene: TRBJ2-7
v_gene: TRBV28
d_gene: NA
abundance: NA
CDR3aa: CASSLSSYEQYF
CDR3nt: TGTGCCAGCAGTCTGAGCTCCTACGAGCAGTACTTC

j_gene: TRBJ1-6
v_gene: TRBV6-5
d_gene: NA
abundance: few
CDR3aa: CASSYSSGGGSPLHF
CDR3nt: TGTGCCAGCAGTTACTCTTCCGGCGGGGGTTCACCCCTCCACTTT

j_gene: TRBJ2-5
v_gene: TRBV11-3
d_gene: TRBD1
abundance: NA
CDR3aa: CASSSGTGDETQYF
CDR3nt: TGTGCCAGCAGCTCCGGGACAGGGGACGAGACCCAGTACTTC

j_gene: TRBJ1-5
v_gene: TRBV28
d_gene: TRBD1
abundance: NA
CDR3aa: CASSLRGQRRDQPQHF
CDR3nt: TGTGCCAGCAGTTTACGGGGACAGCGGAGGGATCAGCCCCAGCATTTT

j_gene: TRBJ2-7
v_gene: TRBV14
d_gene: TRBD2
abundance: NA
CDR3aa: CASSQDVWEGDEQYF
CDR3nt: TGTGCCAGCAGCCAAGATGTGTGGGAGGGTGACGAGCAGTACTTC

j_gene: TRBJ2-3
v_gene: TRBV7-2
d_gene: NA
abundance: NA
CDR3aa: CASSLEREYADTQYF
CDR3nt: TGTGCCAGCAGCTTAGAACGGGAGTATGCAGATACGCAGTATTTT

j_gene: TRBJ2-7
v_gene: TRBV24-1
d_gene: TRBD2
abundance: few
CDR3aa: CATSPGGTYEQYF
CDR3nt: TGTGCCACCAGCCCGGGGGGGACCTACGAGCAGTACTTC

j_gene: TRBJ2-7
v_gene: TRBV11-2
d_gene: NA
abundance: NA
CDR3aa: CASSLVSYEQYF
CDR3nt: TGTGCCAGCAGCTTAGTTAGCTACGAGCAGTACTTC

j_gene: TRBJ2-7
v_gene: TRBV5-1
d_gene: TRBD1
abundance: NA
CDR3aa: CATSNPGQTSEQYF
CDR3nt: TGCGCCACCTCAAACCCGGGACAGACGTCTGAGCAGTACTTC